The 19 T cell receptor beta chains below come from one sample, sequenced in a study of T cell repertoires in cytomegalovirus infection. TCRdb reanalysed the reads using MiXCR and keeps one entry per CDR3 protein. The sample carries roughly 920,000 distinct CDR3 sequences, approximately 30% recorded once. Their cognate antigens are unknown. This specimen was cultured CD8+ T cells from PBMCs, taken from culture after CMV antigen stimulation. The receptor source for this set is a human donor in good health (CMV status not recorded). Some clones in this sample may be carry-over from other donors' samples.

The table lists this clonotype with a few counts. The rearrangement uses TRBV27 and TRBJ2-7, with D tentatively TRBD1 or TRBD2 (5 bases each). The CDR3 runs to 13 residues. Germline CDR1 reads MNHEY; CDR2 reads SMNVEV (reference sequence). Deletions cut 6 bases from V and 9 bases from J, with 18 bases between. The CDR3 loop is CASSPGTLSRQYF. CDR3 nucleotide sequence: TGTGCCAGCAGCCCAGGGACGTTATCGAGGCAGTACTTC.

The sample holds many counts of this clonotype. The rearrangement links TRBV12-3 or TRBV12-4 to TRBJ1-5, with a weak D call TRBD1 (5 bases). The V and J ends lost 5 bases and 9 bases respectively, with 26 bases between them. The CDR3 runs to 17 residues. The DNA for the CDR3 is TGTGCCAGCAGTCCCCTTCGGACGGAGGGGCCCGGTGGGCCCCAGCATTTT. Translated: CASSPLRTEGPGGPQHF.

This chain uses TRBV6-2 or TRBV6-3 with TRBJ2-3; TRBD1 aligns across 7 bases. The CDR3 totals 13 residues. Germline trimming cut 8 bases from V and 4 bases from J; bases unmatched to any gene: 6. Germline V lookup: CDR1 MNHEY, CDR2 SVGEGT. CDR3 in amino acids: CASGRGPPDTQYF. In DNA form, the CDR3 reads TGTGCCAGCGGTAGGGGGCCACCAGATACGCAGTATTTT.

This clonotype was seen more than once but under ten times. The chain combines TRBV6-8 with TRBJ1-5; D unresolved. The CDR3 is made up of 15 amino acids. The germline gives CDR1 MNHGY, CDR2 SAAAGT. The V end lost 0 bases, the J end lost 4 bases, and 10 bases lay between the germline ends. As DNA, the CDR3 is TGTGCCAGCAGTTACTCCCTGGACGGGAATCAGCCCCAGCATTTT. Its translation: CASSYSLDGNQPQHF.

This clonotype was observed many times. This chain links TRBV7-8 with TRBJ2-7, with 9 bases identical to TRBD1. CDR1 and CDR2 (germline): SGHVS, FQNEAQ. The CDR3 extends over 17 amino acids. The junction had 10 bases not matched to a gene; V was cut back by 2 bases and J by 2 bases. The CDR3 spells CASSLSPGQGMPYEQYF. In nucleotides, the CDR3 is TGTGCCAGCAGCTTAAGTCCGGGACAGGGTATGCCCTACGAGCAGTACTTC.

This chain links TRBV24-1 with TRBJ2-2, with D perhaps matching TRBD1 or TRBD2 (6 bases each). Trimming removed 7 bases from V and 3 bases from J, with 17 bases in between. The CDR3 totals 16 residues. Per the germline V gene, CDR1 is KGHDR and CDR2 is SFDVKD. CDR3 sequence (DNA): TGTGCCACCAGCGCAGGGAACAGGGAGGACACCGGGGAGCTGTTTTTT. This sequence encodes CATSAGNREDTGELFF.

The J gene is TRBJ1-2, the V gene TRBV12-3 or TRBV12-4; no reliable D call. The V gene lost 5 bases and the J gene lost 4 bases, with 11 bases spanning the gap. The CDR3 covers 13 residues. The CDR3 coding sequence is TGTGCCAGCAGTACTTGGATTCTCTATGGCTACACCTTC. Residues: CASSTWILYGYTF.

The chain is built from TRBV6-6 and TRBJ1-2; 9 nucleotides align to TRBD1. The CDR3 runs 17 residues. Losses at the gene ends were 0 bases for V and 0 bases for J; bases not matched to a gene: 5. In germline, CDR1 is MNHNY, CDR2 SVGAGI (reference sequence). CDR3 nucleotides: TGTGCCAGCAGTTACTCGGGGACAGGGCTCACTAACTATGGCTACACCTTC. It is translated as CASSYSGTGLTNYGYTF.

V is TRBV6-6 and J is TRBJ1-1; D perhaps matches TRBD1 (5 bases). This CDR3 is 17 amino acids long. Germline CDR1 is MNHNY and CDR2 is SVGAGI (reference sequence). V lost 0 bases and J 3 bases, leaving 17 bases between the germline ends. This chain's CDR3 is CASSYSPGLPRDTEAFF. The CDR3 DNA is TGTGCCAGCAGTTACTCCCCGGGACTGCCCAGGGACACTGAAGCTTTCTTT.

This chain uses TRBV7-8 with TRBJ1-6; D unclear. The CDR3 covers 13 residues. The V end lost 5 bases, the J end lost 8 bases, and 10 bases lay between the germline ends. Germline-derived CDR1 and CDR2 are SGHVS and FQNEAQ. The CDR3 DNA sequence: TGTGCCAGCAGCCCTGTGGGTTATTCACCCCTCCACTTT. This gives the protein CASSPVGYSPLHF.

The chain links TRBV11-1 to TRBJ2-1; 9 positions match TRBD1. In germline, CDR1 is SGHAT, CDR2 FQDESV (reference sequence). The V gene end was trimmed by 3 bases and the J gene end by 8 bases; junction bases not matched to a gene: 11. The CDR3 spans 16 residues. The CDR3 sequence is CASSFYRGQGRDEQFF. CDR3 sequence (DNA): TGTGCCAGCAGCTTCTACCGGGGACAGGGTAGAGATGAGCAGTTCTTC.

The count of this clonotype is one. The chain recombines TRBV11-3 with TRBJ2-3, with 9 nucleotides matching TRBD2. The CDR3 loop spans 15 amino acids. The trim removed 3 bases at V and 6 bases at J, leaving 7 bases unmatched. Germline V gene sequence: CDR1 SGHNT, CDR2 YENEEA. CDR3 in amino acids: CASSLGSGGGDTQYF. The CDR3 DNA follows: TGTGCCAGCAGCTTGGGTAGCGGGGGCGGGGATACGCAGTATTTT.

The V gene is TRBV6-4, the J gene TRBJ1-1, with D maybe TRBD1 (6 bases). The germline V gene encodes CDR1 MRHNA and CDR2 SNTAGT. This CDR3 is 15 amino acids long. With 0 bases removed from V and 1 base from J, the gap between germline ends came to 9 bases. Here the CDR3 reads CASSDSLQGNTEAFF. The DNA for the CDR3 is TGTGCCAGCAGTGACTCTTTACAGGGGAACACTGAAGCTTTCTTT.

This clonotype was detected a few times. This chain connects TRBV15 to TRBJ1-1; 7 bases are a match to TRBD1. CDR3 length equals 15 residues. Germline assignment: CDR1 LNHNV and CDR2 YYDKDF (reference sequence). V shed 5 bases and J 1 base; nucleotides not matched to a gene: 7. CDR3 nucleotides: TGTGCCACCAGCCCTCGCGGGACAGCGAACACTGAAGCTTTCTTT. Translation gives CATSPRGTANTEAFF.

V and J are TRBV6-5 and TRBJ1-1; D might be TRBD1 (5 bases). V shed 2 bases and J shed 5 bases, with 12 bases lying between them. From germline, CDR1 is MNHEY and CDR2 SVGAGI. This CDR3 is built from 14 residues. The CDR3 region is CASSYTAGKTEAFF. The CDR3 coding sequence is TGTGCCAGCAGTTACACGGCAGGGAAAACTGAAGCTTTCTTT.

This rearrangement joins TRBV15 to TRBJ1-5; 8 positions agree with TRBD1. Trimming at V came to 1 base and at J to 5 bases, leaving 7 bases not matched to a gene. Germline V gives CDR1 LNHNV, CDR2 YYDKDF (reference sequence). This CDR3 is built from 16 residues. The CDR3 sequence: CATSRADRAKDQPQHF. In DNA form, the CDR3 reads TGTGCCACCAGCAGAGCGGACAGGGCCAAGGATCAGCCCCAGCATTTT.

The chain carries TRBV12-3 or TRBV12-4 and TRBJ1-6; D gene unclear. V was cut by 5 bases and J by 3 bases, with 8 bases left in between. This CDR3 spans 14 amino acids. The CDR3 is CASSPGIYNSPLHF. DNA for the CDR3: TGTGCCAGCAGTCCCGGGATCTATAATTCACCCCTCCACTTT.

The V and J genes are TRBV6-5 and TRBJ2-5; 9 positions agree with TRBD1. The trim removed 4 bases at V and 4 bases at J, leaving 10 bases unmatched. Germline V CDR1 and CDR2: MNHEY, SVGAGI. This CDR3 contains 16 residues. The CDR3: CASSFRDRVVPETQYF. The CDR3 DNA is TGTGCCAGCAGTTTCCGGGACAGGGTTGTGCCAGAGACCCAGTACTTC.

This chain connects TRBV2 to TRBJ2-5, with D unclear. Germline CDR1 SNHLY, CDR2 FYNNEI. The V and J ends lost 0 bases and 5 bases respectively, with 16 bases between them. The CDR3 runs 16 residues. Here the CDR3 DNA reads TGTGCCAGCAGTGAAGCTTCTTCAGTGGGGTACGAGACCCAGTACTTC. Translating gives CASSEASSVGYETQYF.